This TCR beta chain came from a study of tumor and adjacent non-tumor tissue in lung cancer. This clonotype was counted ten times or more. With 6 bases clipped from V and 0 bases from J, the junction kept 5 bases outside the gene matches. CDR3 length: 16 amino acids. The germline gives CDR1 MNHNS, CDR2 SASEGT. The template was RNA from unsorted bulk tissue. More than 3 cm separated this lung sample from the edge of the tumor. Three rounds of nested PCR, following a modified ARM-PCR protocol, produced the TCRbeta library. Each CDR3 protein gets one entry after TCRdb re-called the multiplex PCR reads with MiXCR. The table has 90,000 to 100,000 distinct CDR3 sequences, 80% seen once; the top ten hold more than 25%.

This receptor was identified in a man aged 55-75 years with small cell lung cancer. This chain connects TRBV6-1 to TRBJ1-6, with 7 positions matching TRBD1. The specimen was distant non-tumor lung tissue. CDR3 DNA sequence: TGTGCCAGCAGAGACAGGGAGAGCTCCTATAATTCACCCCTCCACTTT. It specifies CASRDRESSYNSPLHF.